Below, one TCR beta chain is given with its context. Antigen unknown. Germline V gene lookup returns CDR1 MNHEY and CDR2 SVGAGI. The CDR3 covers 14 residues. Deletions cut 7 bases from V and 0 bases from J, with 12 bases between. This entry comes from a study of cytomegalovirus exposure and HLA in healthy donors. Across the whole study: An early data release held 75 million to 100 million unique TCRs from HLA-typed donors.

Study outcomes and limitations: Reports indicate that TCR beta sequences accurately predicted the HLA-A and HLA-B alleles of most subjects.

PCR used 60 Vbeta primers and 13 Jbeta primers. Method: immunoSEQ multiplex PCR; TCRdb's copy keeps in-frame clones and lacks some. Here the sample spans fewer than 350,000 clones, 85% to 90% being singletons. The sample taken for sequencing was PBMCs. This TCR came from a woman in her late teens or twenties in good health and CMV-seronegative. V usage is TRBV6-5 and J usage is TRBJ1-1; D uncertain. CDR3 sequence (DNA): TGTGCCAGCATGAGGCACGGTGTGAACACTGAAGCTTTCTTT. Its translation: CASMRHGVNTEAFF.